Below, 14 T cell receptor beta chains from the same sample are listed, as sequenced in a study of cytomegalovirus exposure and HLA in healthy donors. PCR involved 60 Vbeta and 13 Jbeta primers. Some clones are missing from TCRdb's copy, which holds only in-frame ones; the method was immunoSEQ multiplex PCR. The sample lists a few hundred thousand clones, roughly 80% occurring once. The specimen sequenced was PBMCs. Every receptor here comes from a girl aged 2 to 10 in good health and CMV-seronegative.

V and J are TRBV6-5 and TRBJ2-4; TRBD2 agrees at 7 bases. The CDR3 runs to 15 residues. Germline V CDR1 and CDR2: MNHEY, SVGAGI. The CDR3 DNA reads TGTGCGTCACGGGCGGGAGATTTCGCCAAAAACATTCAGTACTTC. This gives the protein CASRAGDFAKNIQYF.

The rearrangement uses TRBV5-1 and TRBJ2-1; D perhaps matches TRBD1 (6 bases). The ends were cut back, 4 bases at V and 4 bases at J, with 9 bases in the middle. This CDR3 comprises 13 residues. The V gene's germline CDR1 is SGHRS and CDR2 YFSETQ. CDR3 region: CASSPGQYNEQFF. CDR3 bases: TGCGCCAGCAGCCCTGGACAGTACAATGAGCAGTTCTTC.

This clone came up a few times. The rearrangement links TRBV13 to TRBJ2-7, with D perhaps matching TRBD2 (6 bases). The CDR3 covers 16 residues. The germline V gene has CDR1 PRHDT and CDR2 FYEKMQ (reference sequence). The V gene lost 0 bases and the J gene lost 0 bases, with 12 bases spanning the gap. The CDR3 loop is CASSLGIGGSSYEQYF. The CDR3 DNA follows: TGTGCCAGCAGCTTAGGTATCGGGGGTAGCTCCTACGAGCAGTACTTC.

This sequence joins TRBV19 and TRBJ2-5; possible D gene TRBD1, 7 bases. This CDR3 contains 16 residues. Per the germline V gene, CDR1 is LNHDA and CDR2 is SQIVND (reference sequence). V shed 4 bases and J shed 5 bases, with 20 bases lying between them. In nucleotides, the CDR3 is TGTGCCAGTAGTAAGCACAGGGGCTCAGGGGGGGAGACCCAGTACTTC. Its translation is CASSKHRGSGGETQYF.

This clone was counted a few times. V gene TRBV7-2 combines with J gene TRBJ2-7; maybe TRBD2 (5 bases). Germline CDR1 is SGHTA and CDR2 is FQGNSA. The CDR3 spans 15 residues. Trimming shortened V by 7 bases and J by 2 bases, and 18 bases separated the two germline ends. The CDR3 sequence is CASNIPGKPAYEQYF. DNA for the CDR3: TGTGCCAGCAATATTCCGGGAAAACCCGCCTACGAGCAGTACTTC.

The V and J genes are TRBV30 and TRBJ2-7; TRBD1 is a possible D gene (6 bases). The CDR3 covers 13 residues. V shed 5 bases and J shed 2 bases, with 13 bases lying between them. Germline V CDR1 and CDR2: GTSNPN, SVGIG (reference sequence). The CDR3 loop is CAWRSTGTYEQYF. The CDR3 nucleotides are TGTGCCTGGCGAAGTACAGGGACCTACGAGCAGTACTTC.

This chain joins TRBV10-3 and TRBJ2-1, with TRBD2 matching over 9 bases. Germline assignment: CDR1 ENHRY and CDR2 SYGVKD. This CDR3 region has 16 residues. V was pared by 5 bases and J by 4 bases, with 9 bases of the junction left unmatched. The CDR3 here is CAISIMAGGPYNEQFF. For the CDR3, the DNA is TGTGCCATCAGTATTATGGCGGGGGGGCCATACAATGAGCAGTTCTTC.

The V call is TRBV9, the J call TRBJ2-3; D is possibly TRBD2 (6 bases). V gave up 7 bases and J gave up 3 bases, with 18 bases separating them. CDR1 SGDLS and CDR2 YYNGEE come from the germline V gene. CDR3 length equals 15 residues. DNA for the CDR3: TGTGCCAGCTCCACGGCGGGGAGCGGGACAGATACGCAGTATTTT. It is translated as CASSTAGSGTDTQYF.

J is TRBJ1-3 and V is TRBV6-6; D is unresolved. This CDR3 contains 15 residues. V was pared by 2 bases and J by 1 base, with 9 bases between. The germline V gene encodes CDR1 MNHNY and CDR2 SVGAGI (reference sequence). CDR3 nucleotides: TGTGCCAGCAGTTACCCCGGGGTTTCTGGAAACACCATATATTTT. Amino acid sequence: CASSYPGVSGNTIYF.

This chain uses TRBV2 with TRBJ1-6, with 8 positions matching TRBD1. The germline V gene encodes CDR1 SNHLY and CDR2 FYNNEI. This CDR3 contains 15 residues. After removal of 6 bases from V and 4 bases from J, the junction contained 5 bases not matched to a gene. CDR3 in amino acids: CASRPTGEYNSPLHF. CDR3 sequence (DNA): TGTGCCAGCAGGCCGACAGGGGAATATAATTCACCCCTCCACTTT.

The V and J genes are TRBV16 and TRBJ1-4; no reliable D call. This CDR3 region has 14 residues. V lost 2 bases and J lost 2, with 6 bases in between. Germline assignment: CDR1 KGHSY and CDR2 FQNENV. Here the CDR3 DNA reads TGTGCCAGCAGCCAACCCGGGACTAATGAAAAACTGTTTTTT. It specifies CASSQPGTNEKLFF.

This clone has only a few counts. The rearrangement joins TRBV28 to TRBJ2-1; 12 bases agree with TRBD2. V trimming: 6 bases; J trimming: 10 bases; junction bases outside the gene matches: 7. The CDR3 runs 14 residues. Per germline, CDR1 MDHEN and CDR2 SYDVKM. The CDR3 nucleotides are TGTGCCAGCAGAGAACTAGCGGGGGGCAGGGAGCAGTTCTTC. It translates to CASRELAGGREQFF.

This clone was seen only once. The chain carries TRBV12-5 and TRBJ2-7; 7 bases align to TRBD2. The CDR3 covers 15 residues. V trimming: 3 bases; J trimming: 2 bases; junction bases outside the gene matches: 7. From germline, CDR1 is LGHNT and CDR2 FRNRAP. DNA for the CDR3: TGTGCTAGTGGTTTTCCGTCCCGGGGGGCCTACGAGCAGTACTTC. Translating gives CASGFPSRGAYEQYF.

The rearrangement joins TRBV2 to TRBJ2-7; a possible D gene is TRBD1 (6 bases). There are 13 residues in the CDR3. V lost 8 bases, J lost 1 base, and 12 bases lay in between. Per the germline V gene, CDR1 is SNHLY and CDR2 is FYNNEI. DNA for the CDR3: TGTGCCAGCGGGTGGGACACTTCCTACGAGCAGTACTTC. This codes for CASGWDTSYEQYF.